The entry below describes one TCR beta chain. Its target is not known. CD4+ cells yielded CD45RA+ naive and CD45RA-negative memory subsets. These data belong to a study of shared clonotypes between healthy human individuals. Study-wide results and limits: Relative to clonotypes present in all four donors, those not shared had lower generation probabilities.

Germline V CDR1 and CDR2: LNHNV, YYDKDF (reference sequence). The V and J ends lost 0 bases and 9 bases respectively, with 6 bases between them. This CDR3 has 12 residues. When replicate PCRs were run on sorted subsets, they used about 220 ng DNA, approximately 33,000 T cell genomes. Generated by immunoSEQ multiplex PCR, the TCRdb table keeps only in-frame clones and is missing some. Here the sample spans 2,500,000 or so clones, just under 95% being singletons. The chain uses TRBV15 and TRBJ2-1, with D unclear. The origin of this receptor is a man aged 18 to 35 in good health. Some clones in this sample may be carry-over from other donors' samples. Sequenced sample: naive CD4+ T cells from PBMCs. Indicated subset: CD45RA+ positively selected. This chain's CDR3 is CATSREGIEQFF. The CDR3 nucleotides read TGTGCCACCAGCAGAGAAGGGATTGAGCAGTTCTTC.